This entry is about one T cell receptor (beta chain). Its recognized antigen is unknown. Within one base of it there is no much larger clone, and no base qualities were kept. TCRbeta CDR3 regions were amplified from genomic DNA by means of the immunoSEQ Assay, a bias-controlled multiplex PCR. The study's own analysis went as follows. Nucleated cell counts per sample were estimated from amplification of reference gene primers within the assay. To quantify the absolute abundance of each unique TCRbeta CDR3 rearrangement, sequence reads were collapsed and filtered. Productive Simpson clonality was computed per sample as the square root of Simpson's diversity index over productive rearrangements. TCRdb limited this immuneACCESS table to in-frame rearrangements with V and J called. A share of clones is missing; checked studies link under half to unresolved V genes, and the rest is unexplained. The V and J calls and clone size come from that table; D and trimming were worked out from the DNA. Here the sample has around 240,000 clones; approximately 80% occur a single time. The ten top clones hold about 1.9% of the sample.

The data belong to a study of blood T cell repertoires in COVID-19 (dated by TCRdb to 2020 to 2021). Study-wide context: Collaborator samples came from the United States, Italy and Spain and covered acute and convalescent phases of COVID-19. Deeply sampled blood TCRbeta repertoires from subjects exposed to, actively infected with, or recovered from COVID-19 were included in the dataset. The prospective study material was composed of cDNA or gDNA derived from T cells, B-cell-depleted T cells, or PBMCs. The repertoires were released in a freely available public database meant as a resource for research on the immune response to SARS-CoV-2. Where HLA class I and class II types were available, the types were taken from metadata supplied by the sample provider, not from assay-based typing. Nearly every sample came with metadata listing a de-identified subject ID, COVID-19 status, age in years and sex. Samples came from the ongoing ImmuneRACE study (first 160 participants) plus 1,254 subjects from 6 global collaborators. Study-wide conclusions, independent of this receptor: Clinical and demographic metadata were provided uncurated, with the amount varying by source and participant.

Each collaborating institution followed its own protocols to collect whole blood in K2EDTA tubes. For TCRbeta analysis, collaborators shipped samples as frozen whole blood, isolated PBMCs, or DNA extracted from either of those sample types. The germline V gene (reference sequence) yields SEHNR for CDR1 and FQNEAQ for CDR2. The CDR3 starts with the cysteine, ends with the phenylalanine, and has 15 residues. The DNA shown is the 45-base CDR3, in frame from base 1. Compared with germline, V lacks 4 bases and J lacks 6 bases; bases without a gene match: 9. The clonotype comes from a woman older than 75 with acute or convalescent COVID-19. The chain joins TRBV7-9 to TRBJ1-1, and 9 junction bases match TRBD1. The sample comprised peripheral blood. The CDR3 loop reads CASSSGGTGYAEAFF. The nucleotide sequence is given as TGTGCCAGCAGCTCGGGGGGGACAGGGTACGCTGAAGCTTTCTTT.